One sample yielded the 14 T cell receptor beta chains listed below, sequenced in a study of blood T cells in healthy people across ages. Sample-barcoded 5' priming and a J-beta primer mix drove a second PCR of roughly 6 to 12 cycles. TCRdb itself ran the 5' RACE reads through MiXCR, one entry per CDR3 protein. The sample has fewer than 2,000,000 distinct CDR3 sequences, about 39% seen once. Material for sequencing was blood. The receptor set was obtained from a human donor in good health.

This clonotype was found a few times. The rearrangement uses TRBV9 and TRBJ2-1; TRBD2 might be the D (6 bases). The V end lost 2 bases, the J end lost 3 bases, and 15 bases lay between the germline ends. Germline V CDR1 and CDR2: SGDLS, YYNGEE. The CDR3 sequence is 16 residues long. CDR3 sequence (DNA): TGTGCCAGCAGCGTGGGGGTTATGGACTACTACAATGAGCAGTTCTTC. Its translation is CASSVGVMDYYNEQFF.

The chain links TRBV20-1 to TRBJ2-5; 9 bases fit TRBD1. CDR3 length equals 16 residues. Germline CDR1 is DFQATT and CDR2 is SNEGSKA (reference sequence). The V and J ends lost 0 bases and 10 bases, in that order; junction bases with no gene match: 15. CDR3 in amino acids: CSARETLRDRDKIQYF. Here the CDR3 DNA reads TGCAGTGCTAGAGAAACGCTAAGGGACAGGGACAAAATCCAGTACTTC.

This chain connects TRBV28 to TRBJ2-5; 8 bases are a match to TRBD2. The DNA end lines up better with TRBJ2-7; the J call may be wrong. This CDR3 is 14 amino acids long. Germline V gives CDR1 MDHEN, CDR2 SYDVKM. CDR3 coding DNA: TGTGCCAGCATTTTGTCGGGGGGGCCCTACGAGCAGTACTTC. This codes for CASILSGGPYEQYF.

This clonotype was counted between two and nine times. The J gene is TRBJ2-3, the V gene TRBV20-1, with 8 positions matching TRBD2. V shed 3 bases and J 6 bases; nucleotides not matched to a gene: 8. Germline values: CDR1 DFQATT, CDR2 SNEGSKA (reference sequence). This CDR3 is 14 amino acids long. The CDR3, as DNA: TGCAGTGCTAGGCGGGGGGTTGAAGGTGATACGCAGTATTTT. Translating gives CSARRGVEGDTQYF.

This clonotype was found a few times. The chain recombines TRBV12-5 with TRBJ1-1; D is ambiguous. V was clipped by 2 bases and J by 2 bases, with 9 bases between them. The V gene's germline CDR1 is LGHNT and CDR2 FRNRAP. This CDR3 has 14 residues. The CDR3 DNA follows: TGTGCTAGTGGTTTGTTAACAACTAACACTGAAGCTTTCTTT. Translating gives CASGLLTTNTEAFF.

CDR3 loop: CASSPPRGADFWDEQFF. The CDR3 coding sequence is TGTGCCAGCAGCCCGCCTAGGGGGGCAGATTTTTGGGATGAGCAGTTCTTC. The rearrangement joins TRBV11-2 to TRBJ2-1, with D perhaps assigned TRBD1 or TRBD2 (6 bases each). The CDR3 covers 17 residues. V lost 5 bases, J lost 8 bases, and 25 bases lay in between. The germline V gene encodes CDR1 SGHAT and CDR2 FQNNGV.

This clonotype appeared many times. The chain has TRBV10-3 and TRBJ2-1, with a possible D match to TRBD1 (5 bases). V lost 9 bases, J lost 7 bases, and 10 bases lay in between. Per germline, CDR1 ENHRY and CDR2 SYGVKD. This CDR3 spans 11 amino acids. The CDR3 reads CAMRAGNEQFF. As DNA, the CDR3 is TGTGCCATGCGAGCAGGGAATGAGCAGTTCTTC.

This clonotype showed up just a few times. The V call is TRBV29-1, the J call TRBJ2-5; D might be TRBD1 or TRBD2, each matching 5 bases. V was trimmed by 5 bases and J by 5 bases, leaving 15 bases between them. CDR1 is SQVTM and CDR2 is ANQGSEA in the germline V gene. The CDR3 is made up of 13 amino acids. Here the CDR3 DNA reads TGCAGCGTTCTCAGAGGGGCAGGGGAGACCCAGTACTTC. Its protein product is CSVLRGAGETQYF.

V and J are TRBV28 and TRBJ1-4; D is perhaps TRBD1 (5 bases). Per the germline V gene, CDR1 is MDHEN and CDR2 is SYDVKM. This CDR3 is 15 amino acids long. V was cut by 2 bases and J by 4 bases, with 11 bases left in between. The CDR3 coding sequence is TGTGCCAGCAGTTTAGTAGGGGACGATAATGAAAAACTGTTTTTT. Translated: CASSLVGDDNEKLFF.

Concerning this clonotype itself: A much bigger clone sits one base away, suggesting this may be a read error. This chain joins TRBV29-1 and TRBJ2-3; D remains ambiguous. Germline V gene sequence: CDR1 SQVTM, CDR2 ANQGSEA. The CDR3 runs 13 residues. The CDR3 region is CGVEGLLTDTQYF. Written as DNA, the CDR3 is TGCGGCGTTGAAGGCCTGCTCACAGATACGCAGTATTTT.

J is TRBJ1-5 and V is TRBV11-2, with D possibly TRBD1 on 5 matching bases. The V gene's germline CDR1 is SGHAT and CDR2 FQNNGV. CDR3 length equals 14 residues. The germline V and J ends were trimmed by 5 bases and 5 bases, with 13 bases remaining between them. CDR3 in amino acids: CASSQEGLDQPQHF. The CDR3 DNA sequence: TGTGCCAGCAGCCAGGAGGGGCTCGATCAGCCCCAGCATTTT.

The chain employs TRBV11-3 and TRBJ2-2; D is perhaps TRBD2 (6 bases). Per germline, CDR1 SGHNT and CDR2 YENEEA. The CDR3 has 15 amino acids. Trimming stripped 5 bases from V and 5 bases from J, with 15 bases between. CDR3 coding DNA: TGTGCCAGCAGCACCCGCCCTGGGGGGACCGGGGAGCTGTTTTTT. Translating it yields CASSTRPGGTGELFF.

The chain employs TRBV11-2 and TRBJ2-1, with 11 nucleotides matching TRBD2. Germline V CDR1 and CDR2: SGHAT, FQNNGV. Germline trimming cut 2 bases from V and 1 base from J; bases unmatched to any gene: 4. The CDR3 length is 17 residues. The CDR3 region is CASSLPLAGGSYNEQFF. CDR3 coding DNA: TGTGCCAGCAGCTTACCGCTAGCGGGAGGTTCCTACAATGAGCAGTTCTTC.

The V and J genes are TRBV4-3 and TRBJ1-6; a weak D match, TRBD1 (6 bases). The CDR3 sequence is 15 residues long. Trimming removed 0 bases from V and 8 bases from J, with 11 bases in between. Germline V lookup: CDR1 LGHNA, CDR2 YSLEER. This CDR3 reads CASSQEKGDDSPLHF. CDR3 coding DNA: TGCGCCAGCAGCCAAGAAAAGGGGGATGATTCACCCCTCCACTTT.